This T cell receptor beta chain was recorded in a study of blood T cell repertoires in COVID-19. As processed by the authors: From reference gene primer amplification, estimates of nucleated cell counts were derived. Sequencing used immunoSEQ multiplex PCR; TCRdb keeps in-frame clones, though not all of them. The DNA was the basis for D and trimming; V, J and clone size are from that table. This sample has over 90,000 clones, with almost 85% found just once. The germline V gene encodes CDR1 SGHRS and CDR2 YFSETQ. Between the trimmed V and J ends, which lost 4 bases and 6 bases, there was a span of 11 bases. This CDR3 is 12 amino acids long.

The rearrangement links TRBV5-1 to TRBJ2-7; a possible D gene is TRBD1 (5 bases). Sequencing used peripheral blood. This clonotype was obtained from a man in his forties with active or convalescent COVID-19. The DNA for the CDR3 is TGCGCCAGCAGCGGAGTAGGGGCCGAGCAGTACTTC. Translation gives CASSGVGAEQYF. Full variable domain (outside the CDR3, taken from reference TRBV5-1 and TRBJ2-7): KAGVTQTPRYLIKTRGQQVTLSCSPISGHRSVSWYQQTPGQGLQFLFEYFSETQRNKGNFPGRFSGRQFSNSRSEMNVSTLELGDSALYLCASSGVGAEQYFGPGTRLTVT.